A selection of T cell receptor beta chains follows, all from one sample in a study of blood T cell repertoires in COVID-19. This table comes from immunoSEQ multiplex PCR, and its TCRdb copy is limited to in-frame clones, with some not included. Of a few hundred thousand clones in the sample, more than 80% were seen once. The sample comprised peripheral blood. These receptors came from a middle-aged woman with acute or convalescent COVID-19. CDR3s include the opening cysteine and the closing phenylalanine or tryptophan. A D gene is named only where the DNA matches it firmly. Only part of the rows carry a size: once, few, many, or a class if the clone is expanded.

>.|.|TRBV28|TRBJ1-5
CASSSSGPQHF
TGTGCCAGCAGCTCATCCGGGCCCCAGCATTTT
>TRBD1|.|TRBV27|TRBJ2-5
CASSRPGQEKTQYF
TGTGCCAGCAGTCGACCGGGACAGGAAAAGACCCAGTACTTC
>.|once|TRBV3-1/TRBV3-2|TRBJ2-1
CASSQGSSYNEQFF
TGTGCCAGCAGCCAAGGCAGCTCCTACAATGAGCAGTTCTTC
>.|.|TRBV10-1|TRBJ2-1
CASSGTGVSYNEQFF
TGCGCCAGCAGTGGAACGGGGGTGTCCTACAATGAGCAGTTCTTC
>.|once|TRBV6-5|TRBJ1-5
CASNTGRLQPQHF
TGTGCCAGCAATACAGGGCGACTCCAGCCCCAGCATTTT
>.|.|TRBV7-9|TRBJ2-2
CASSAQSGTGELFF
TGTGCCAGCAGCGCGCAGTCGGGTACCGGGGAGCTGTTTTTT
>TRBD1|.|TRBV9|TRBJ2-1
CASSPRQGDGNEQFF
TGTGCCAGCAGCCCTCGACAGGGGGACGGTAATGAGCAGTTCTTC
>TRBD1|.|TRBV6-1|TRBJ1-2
CASSEPGQGARGYTF
TGTGCCAGCAGTGAACCGGGACAGGGGGCAAGAGGCTACACCTTC
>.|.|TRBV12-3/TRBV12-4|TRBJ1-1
CASRSPGPTRAFF
TGTGCCAGCAGGTCACCGGGCCCTACTAGAGCTTTCTTT
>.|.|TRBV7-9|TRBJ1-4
CASKGTPWNEKLFF
TGTGCCAGCAAGGGGACACCCTGGAATGAAAAACTGTTTTTT
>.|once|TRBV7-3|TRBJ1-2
CASSLTPLGRGAYGYTF
TGTGCCAGCAGCTTAACTCCCCTGGGCAGGGGCGCCTATGGCTACACCTTC
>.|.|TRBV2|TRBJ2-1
CASRGLEQFF
TGTGCCAGCAGGGGACTTGAGCAGTTCTTC
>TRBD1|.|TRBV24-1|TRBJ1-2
CATSDGTADGYTF
TGTGCCACCAGTGATGGGACAGCAGATGGCTACACCTTC